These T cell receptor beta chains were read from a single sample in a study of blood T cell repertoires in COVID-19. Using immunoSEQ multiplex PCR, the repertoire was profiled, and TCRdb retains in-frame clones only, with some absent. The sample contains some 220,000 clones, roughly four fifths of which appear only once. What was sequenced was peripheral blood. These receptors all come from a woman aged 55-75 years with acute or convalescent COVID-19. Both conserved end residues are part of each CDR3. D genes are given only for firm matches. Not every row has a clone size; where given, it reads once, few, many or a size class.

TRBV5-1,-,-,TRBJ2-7,TGCGCCAGCAGCTTAGGCCTCGGGACACCCTACGAGCAGTACTTC,CASSLGLGTPYEQYF
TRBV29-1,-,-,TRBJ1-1,TGCAGCGTCGTGCAGGGCGGGAACACTGAAGCTTTCTTT,CSVVQGGNTEAFF
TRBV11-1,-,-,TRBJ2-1,TGTGCCAGCAGCTCCACCCCTTCCAGGTACAATGAGCAGTTCTTC,CASSSTPSRYNEQFF
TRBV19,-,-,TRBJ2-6,TGTGCCAGTAGTCCCAGCGGGTCTGGGGCCAACGTCCTGACTTTC,CASSPSGSGANVLTF
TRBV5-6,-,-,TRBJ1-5,TGTGCCAGCAGCATCCGGGGAATCGGGCAGCCCCAGCATTTT,CASSIRGIGQPQHF
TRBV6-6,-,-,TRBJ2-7,TGTGCCAGCAGTTACGGCCTGGGGGGCTACGAGCAGTACTTC,CASSYGLGGYEQYF
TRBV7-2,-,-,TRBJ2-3,TGTGCCAGCCACCCAGGCCCCGGTGGACAATTCACAGATACGCAGTATTTT,CASHPGPGGQFTDTQYF
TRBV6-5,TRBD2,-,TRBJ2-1,TGTGCCAGCAGCCCCCTAGCGGGGGGCTACAATGAGCAGTTCTTC,CASSPLAGGYNEQFF
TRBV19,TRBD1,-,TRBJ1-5,TGTGCCAGTAGTTCGGACAGGGCTCAGCCCCAGCATTTT,CASSSDRAQPQHF
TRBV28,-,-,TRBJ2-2,TGTGCCAGCAGTGGACAGCTGAACACCGGGGAGCTGTTTTTT,CASSGQLNTGELFF
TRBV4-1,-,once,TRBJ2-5,TGCGCCAGCAGCCTACGGCAGGGTCTTCAGGAGACCCAGTACTTC,CASSLRQGLQETQYF
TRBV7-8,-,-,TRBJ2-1,TGTGCCAGCAGCTTATATTCAGGGTTGACCTCCTACAATGAGCAGTTCTTC,CASSLYSGLTSYNEQFF
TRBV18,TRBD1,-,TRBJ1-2,TGTGCCAGCTCACCTTCCCTAGACAGGGCGGATGGCTACACCTTC,CASSPSLDRADGYTF
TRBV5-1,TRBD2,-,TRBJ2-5,TGCGCCAGCAGCCGCGGGGGGGAAGAGACCCAGTACTTC,CASSRGGEETQYF
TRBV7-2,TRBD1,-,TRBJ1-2,TGTGCCAGCAGCCCTGGGACAGGGGGTTCTAACTATGGCTACACCTTC,CASSPGTGGSNYGYTF
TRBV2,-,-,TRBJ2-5,TGTGCCAGCAGCCCTGGACTGGCCCAAGAGACCCAGTACTTC,CASSPGLAQETQYF
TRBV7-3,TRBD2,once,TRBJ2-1,TGTGCCAGCAGCCATTCACCGGGACTAGCGGGGGGGAGCTCCTACAATGAGCAGTTCTTC,CASSHSPGLAGGSSYNEQFF
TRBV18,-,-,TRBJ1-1,TGTGCCAGCTTAACCCTACAGGGTATCACTGAAGCTTTCTTT,CASLTLQGITEAFF
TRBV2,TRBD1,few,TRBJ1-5,TGTGCCAGCAGTGCTAGGGGGCGCGATCAGCCCCAGCATTTT,CASSARGRDQPQHF
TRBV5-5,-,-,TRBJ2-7,TGTGCCAGCAAGGACAATTCCTACGAGCAGTACTTC,CASKDNSYEQYF
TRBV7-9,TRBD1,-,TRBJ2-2,TGTGCCAGCAGCCCCACAAGACAGGGCCCCACCGGGGAGCTGTTTTTT,CASSPTRQGPTGELFF
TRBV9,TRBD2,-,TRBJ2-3,TGTGCCAGCAGCGCCCCCCGCGGGGGGGCAACAGATACGCAGTATTTT,CASSAPRGGATDTQYF
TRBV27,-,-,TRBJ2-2,TGTGCCAGCAGTCCTAGAAACACGAACACCGGGGAGCTGTTTTTT,CASSPRNTNTGELFF
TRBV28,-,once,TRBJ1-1,TGTGCCAGCACCTCAGACGGGGCTGAAGCTTTCTTT,CASTSDGAEAFF
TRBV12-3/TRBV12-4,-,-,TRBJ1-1,TGTGCCAGCGACCTAGGGGGTGGGACTGAAGCTTTCTTT,CASDLGGGTEAFF
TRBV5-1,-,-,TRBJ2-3,TGCGCCAGCAGCTTGGCCGGGGACTCCATAGATACGCAGTATTTT,CASSLAGDSIDTQYF
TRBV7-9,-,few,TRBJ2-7,TGTGCCAGCAGCTTAGGGGCAAAAGTCAGTACGCAGCAGTACTTC,CASSLGAKVSTQQYF
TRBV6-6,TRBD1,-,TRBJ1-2,TGTGCCAGCAGGCCCGGGACAGGGAGTGGCTACACCTTC,CASRPGTGSGYTF
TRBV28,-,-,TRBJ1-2,TGTGCCAGCACTCCGAACACGGAGGGCTACACCTTC,CASTPNTEGYTF
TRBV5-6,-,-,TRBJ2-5,TGTGCCAGCAGCTTGTTGAGGGGGCCAGGGAGGCGTTCGGAGACCCAGTACTTC,CASSLLRGPGRRSETQYF
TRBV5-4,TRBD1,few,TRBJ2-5,TGTGCCAGCAGCCCTCCGGACAGGGGAGAGACCCAGTACTTC,CASSPPDRGETQYF
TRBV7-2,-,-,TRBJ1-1,TGTGCCAGCAGCTACCAAGGGGCGAACACTGAAGCTTTCTTT,CASSYQGANTEAFF
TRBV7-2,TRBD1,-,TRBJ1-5,TGTGCCAGCAGCCCGGACAGGGGGAAGAATCAGCCCCAGCATTTT,CASSPDRGKNQPQHF
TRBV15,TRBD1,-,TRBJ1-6,TGTGCCACCAGCAAGGGACAGTATAATTCACCCCTCCACTTT,CATSKGQYNSPLHF
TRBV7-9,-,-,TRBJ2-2,TGTGCCAGCAGCTATTGGGGAGCGAACACCGGGGAGCTGTTTTTT,CASSYWGANTGELFF
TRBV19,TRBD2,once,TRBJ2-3,TGTGCCAGTAAAGGAAGGCTAGCGGGGGTCACAGATACGCAGTATTTT,CASKGRLAGVTDTQYF
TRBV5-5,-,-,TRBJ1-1,TGTGCCAGCAGCTTGGCCATACTAAACACTGAAGCTTTCTTT,CASSLAILNTEAFF
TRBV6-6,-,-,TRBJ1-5,TGTGCCAGCAGTTACGGTCGGTATAGCAATCAGCCCCAGCATTTT,CASSYGRYSNQPQHF
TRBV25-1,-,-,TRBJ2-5,TGTGCCAGCAGTGCGGACAGTCTAAGAGAGACCCAGTACTTC,CASSADSLRETQYF
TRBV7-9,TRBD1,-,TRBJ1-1,TGTGCCAGCAGCATACAGGGGGCGAACACTGAAGCTTTCTTT,CASSIQGANTEAFF
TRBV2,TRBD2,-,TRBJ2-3,TGTGCCAGCCGATGGACTAGCGGGGGCACAGATACGCAGTATTTT,CASRWTSGGTDTQYF
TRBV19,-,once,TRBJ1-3,TGTGCCAGTAGTGTCCTCTCTGGAAACACCATATATTTT,CASSVLSGNTIYF
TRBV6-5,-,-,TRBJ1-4,TGTGCCAGCAGTTACTCCGGTGGGGGCTCAGATGAAAAACTGTTTTTT,CASSYSGGGSDEKLFF